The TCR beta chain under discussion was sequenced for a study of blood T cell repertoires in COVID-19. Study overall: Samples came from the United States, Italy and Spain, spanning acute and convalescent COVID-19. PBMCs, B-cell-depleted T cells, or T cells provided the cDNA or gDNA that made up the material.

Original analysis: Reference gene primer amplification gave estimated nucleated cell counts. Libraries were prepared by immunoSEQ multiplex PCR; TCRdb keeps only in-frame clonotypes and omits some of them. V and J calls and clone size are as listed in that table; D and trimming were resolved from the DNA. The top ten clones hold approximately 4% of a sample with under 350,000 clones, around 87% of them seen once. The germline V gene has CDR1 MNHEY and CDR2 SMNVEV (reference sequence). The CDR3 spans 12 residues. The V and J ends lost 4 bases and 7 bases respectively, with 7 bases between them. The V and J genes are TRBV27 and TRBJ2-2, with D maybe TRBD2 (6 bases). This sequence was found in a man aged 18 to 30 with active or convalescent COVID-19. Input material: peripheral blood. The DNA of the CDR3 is TGTGCCAGCAGTTCCGGGGGCGGGGAGCTGTTTTTT. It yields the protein CASSSGGGELFF.